This T cell receptor (beta chain) emerged from a study of blood T cell repertoires in COVID-19. Study overall: PBMCs, B-cell-depleted T cells, or T cells provided the cDNA or gDNA that made up the material.

V was clipped by 3 bases and J by 6 bases; unmatched bases: 13. This CDR3 is 17 amino acids long. Per germline, CDR1 MDHEN and CDR2 SYDVKM. Assay used: immunoSEQ multiplex PCR; TCRdb lists only in-frame clones, some missing. The sample lists fewer than 85,000 clones; around 80% were seen once. Sample: peripheral blood. The V call is TRBV28, the J call TRBJ1-5; 8 positions match TRBD1. The origin of this receptor is a man between 60 and 70 years old with active or convalescent COVID-19. The CDR3 bases are TGTGCCAGCAGTTTGGCCACTGGACAGGGCACGGGTCAGCCCCAGCATTTT. Protein sequence: CASSLATGQGTGQPQHF.